These T cell receptor beta chains were read from a single sample in a study of blood T cell repertoires in COVID-19. Libraries were prepared by immunoSEQ multiplex PCR; TCRdb keeps only in-frame clonotypes and omits some of them. The sample has some 280,000 clones, approximately 91% seen once. Sequencing input: peripheral blood. The receptors were gathered from a woman between 55 and 75 years old with acute or convalescent COVID-19. The conserved cysteine and the conserved F or W are not part of the CDR3 here.

j_gene,v_gene,CDR3aa
TRBJ2-3,TRBV28,ASGDYRLAGDVDTQY
TRBJ1-1,TRBV6-2/TRBV6-3,ASSYPGGPEAF
TRBJ2-7,TRBV9,ASSVGPTREQY
TRBJ1-1,TRBV9,ASRRGENTEAF
TRBJ2-3,TRBV27,ASSLSSRDTQY
TRBJ2-3,TRBV5-1,ASSPPVSEGTDTQY
TRBJ2-1,TRBV19,ASSLTGGSNEQF
TRBJ2-1,TRBV6-6,ASSYGGALNEQF
TRBJ2-2,TRBV5-5,ASSRPGQGAVGELF
TRBJ2-2,TRBV5-1,ASSVDGLLPGGELF
TRBJ2-5,TRBV7-7,ASSYLRGGQETQY
TRBJ2-3,TRBV5-1,ASSRETSGIIDTQY
TRBJ1-1,TRBV18,ASSPQGLNTEAF
TRBJ1-3,TRBV5-6,ASSRTQGSGNTIY
TRBJ1-1,TRBV29-1,SVVQNTEAF
TRBJ2-1,TRBV19,ASSLQDLYNEQF
TRBJ2-1,TRBV5-1,ASRFSGTGTGNEQF
TRBJ1-2,TRBV10-3,AISPAGQGEGYT
TRBJ2-7,TRBV6-5,ASSHRASYEQY
TRBJ2-7,TRBV18,ASSATLGVYEQY
TRBJ1-1,TRBV6-1,ASSENWNTEAF
TRBJ1-1,TRBV6-5,AIHNVMNTEAF
TRBJ2-1,TRBV29-1,SVDDPAGLLLNEQF
TRBJ2-1,TRBV2,ASSALAGGPNEQF
TRBJ2-2,TRBV10-3,AISTSGAYTGELF
TRBJ1-2,TRBV6-6,ASSYGDRNYGYT
TRBJ2-1,TRBV4-2,ASSQEVAGRHNEQF
TRBJ2-5,TRBV19,ASSLTSGIQTQY
TRBJ2-7,TRBV6-5,ASHPGLAPYEQY
TRBJ1-4,TRBV5-4,ASSTYRDSREKLF
TRBJ2-2,TRBV4-1,ASSQLWRDGLTGELF
TRBJ1-2,TRBV18,ASSPQIVAGVDYGYT
TRBJ2-7,TRBV5-6,ASSFSAGPYEQY
TRBJ1-1,TRBV2,ASCKDNMNTEAF
TRBJ1-5,TRBV28,ASSSHPGSLPNNQPQH
TRBJ1-1,TRBV6-5,ASTRARGSNTEAF
TRBJ2-4,TRBV10-2,ASTQANIQY
TRBJ2-3,TRBV21-1,ASSKIPGQGSGTDTQY
TRBJ1-2,TRBV29-1,SVEGNRANGYT
TRBJ1-5,TRBV5-1,ASSPGTGRGYSNQPQH
TRBJ1-2,TRBV24-1,ATRDRGRDGYT
TRBJ2-3,TRBV12-5,ASGFGTDTQY
TRBJ2-3,TRBV19,ASSIDTGLATDTQY
TRBJ2-1,TRBV7-8,ASSFQQGIRSYNEQF
TRBJ2-3,TRBV5-1,ASHSYLQGPTDTQY